The 17 T cell receptor beta chains given below trace back to one sample, sequenced in a study of CD8+CD57+ T cells in acquired aplastic anemia. Profiles of TCR beta VDJ and CDR3 were generated from a genomic DNA template. MiXCR was run by TCRdb on the reads, yielding one entry per CDR3 protein. The sample holds 170,000 or so distinct CDR3 sequences, about 48% seen once. In patients chosen for sequencing, flow cytometry had shown CD8+CD57+ cell expansion. Specimen: sorted CD4+, CD8+, or CD8+CD57+ T cells (not recorded which) from PBMCs. The receptor set was obtained from a human donor with aplastic anemia.

The genes are TRBV24-1 and TRBJ1-4; 7 nucleotides line up with TRBD1. The CDR3 is 15 amino acids. Germline V lookup: CDR1 KGHDR, CDR2 SFDVKD. J was trimmed by 7 bases and V by 4 bases; bases with no gene match: 8. CDR3 amino acids: CATSDPRQGGEKLFF. Written as DNA, the CDR3 is TGTGCCACCAGTGACCCTAGACAGGGAGGTGAAAAACTGTTTTTT.

This clonotype occurred many times. This chain connects TRBV7-2 to TRBJ2-3; 7 nucleotides align to TRBD2. Germline values: CDR1 SGHTA, CDR2 FQGNSA. V lost 5 bases and J lost 5; bases outside the gene matches: 19. The CDR3 length is 18 residues. The CDR3 sequence: CASSPSAKGGGREDTQYF. Here the CDR3 DNA reads TGTGCCAGCAGCCCTTCGGCGAAGGGTGGGGGGAGGGAAGATACGCAGTATTTT.

About this clonotype: This sequence may be a read error, since a much larger clone differs from it by one base. The chain carries TRBV5-1 and TRBJ1-1; possibly TRBD1 for D (6 bases). Between the trimmed V and J ends, which lost 7 bases and 0 bases, there was a span of 13 bases. The CDR3 is 14 residues long. From germline, CDR1 is SGHRS and CDR2 YFSETQ. CDR3 DNA: TGCGCCAGCGTCTCCTCAGGGGTGAACACTGAAGCTTTCTTT. Encoded protein: CASVSSGVNTEAFF.

The chain recombines TRBV7-6 with TRBJ2-5, with 8 bases identical to TRBD2. J lost 4 bases, V lost 1 base, and 8 bases had no gene match. Germline V gives CDR1 SGHVS, CDR2 FNYEAQ. There are 16 residues in the CDR3. CDR3 protein: CASSLDSSGGSETQYF. The CDR3 coding sequence is TGTGCCAGCAGCTTAGATAGCAGCGGGGGATCAGAGACCCAGTACTTC.

This clonotype was seen a few times. The chain has TRBV5-6 and TRBJ2-3; 8 bases agree with TRBD2. CDR1 and CDR2 from the germline V gene are SGHDT and YYEEEE. This CDR3 is 16 amino acids long. V gave up 3 bases and J gave up 2 bases; unmatched junction bases: 8. CDR3 coding DNA: TGTGCCAGCAGCTCGCCCCGGGGGGGCTACACAGATACGCAGTATTTT. This codes for CASSSPRGGYTDTQYF.

The chain links TRBV29-1 to TRBJ1-2; D unclear. V was trimmed by 4 bases and J by 2 bases, leaving 11 bases between them. This CDR3 comprises 13 residues. CDR1 and CDR2 from the germline V gene are SQVTM and ANQGSEA. The CDR3 nucleotides read TGCAGCGTTGTTAGGATGGGGAACTATGGCTACACCTTC. Its translation: CSVVRMGNYGYTF. The entire variable domain, with the rest obtained from reference TRBV29-1 and TRBJ1-2, is as follows: SAVISQKPSRDICQRGTSLTIQCQVDSQVTMMFWYRQQPGQSLTLIATANQGSEATYESGFVIDKFPISRPNLTFSTLTVSNMSPEDSSIYLCSVVRMGNYGYTFGSGTRLTVV.

This clonotype was detected many times. The chain employs TRBV10-3 and TRBJ1-1, with unresolved D. V dropped 2 bases and J dropped 5 bases, with 9 bases sitting between them. The V gene's germline CDR1 is ENHRY and CDR2 SYGVKD. CDR3 size: 13 residues. In nucleotides, the CDR3 is TGTGCCATCAGTGAGGAATGGGGAACTGAAGCTTTCTTT. This translates into CAISEEWGTEAFF.

The chain has TRBV10-3 and TRBJ2-7, with D perhaps being TRBD1 or TRBD2 (5 bases each). The V gene's germline CDR1 is ENHRY and CDR2 SYGVKD. Trimming pared 6 bases from V and 6 bases from J, leaving 15 bases between. This CDR3 spans 13 amino acids. This CDR3 is CAISGDPRFEQYF. Written as DNA, the CDR3 is TGTGCCATCAGCGGGGACCCCCGCTTCGAGCAGTACTTC.

This clonotype was counted ten times or more. The chain combines TRBV10-3 with TRBJ2-3, with 7 nucleotides matching TRBD2. Germline V lookup: CDR1 ENHRY, CDR2 SYGVKD. V lost 0 bases, J lost 5 bases, and 11 bases stayed unmatched. The CDR3 contains 17 residues. The CDR3 nucleotides read TGTGCCATCAGTGAGTCATGGGCGGGAGACGAAGGAGATACGCAGTATTTT. As protein: CAISESWAGDEGDTQYF.

V usage is TRBV24-1 and J usage is TRBJ1-2, with D possibly TRBD1 on 5 matching bases. The CDR3 has 14 amino acids. Trimming removed 5 bases from V and 2 bases from J, with 11 bases in between. The germline V gene encodes CDR1 KGHDR and CDR2 SFDVKD. The CDR3 DNA reads as TGTGCCACCAGTGCGGGCGAGGGGAACTATGGCTACACCTTC. It yields the protein CATSAGEGNYGYTF.

This clonotype was seen a few times. J is TRBJ2-1 and V is TRBV10-2; TRBD2 is a possible D gene (6 bases). This CDR3 is 13 amino acids long. The germline V gene has CDR1 WSHSY and CDR2 SAAADI. V lost 2 bases and J lost 7, with 9 bases in between. The CDR3 loop is CASSEGAGNEQFF. As DNA, the CDR3 is TGCGCCAGCAGTGAGGGCGCGGGGAATGAGCAGTTCTTC.

This clonotype appeared a few times. The rearrangement joins TRBV25-1 to TRBJ1-2, with 7 bases aligning to TRBD1. V shed 1 base and J 6 bases; nucleotides not matched to a gene: 2. The CDR3 spans 13 residues. Germline loops: CDR1 MGHDK, CDR2 SYGVNS. This chain's CDR3 is CASSESGGDGYTF. The CDR3 DNA follows: TGTGCCAGCAGTGAATCAGGGGGAGATGGCTACACCTTC.

The rearrangement joins TRBV6-2 or TRBV6-3 to TRBJ2-7, with TRBD1 matching 9 bases. Germline CDR1 MNHEY, CDR2 SVGEGT. Losses at the gene ends were 5 bases for V and 4 bases for J; bases not matched to a gene: 6. This CDR3 region has 14 residues. The CDR3 coding sequence is TGTGCCAGCAGTACCGGGACAGGGATGTACGAGCAGTACTTC. Its protein product is CASSTGTGMYEQYF.

This clonotype was observed many times. The V gene is TRBV2, the J gene TRBJ2-7, with D uncertain. The CDR3 spans 14 residues. Germline V gives CDR1 SNHLY, CDR2 FYNNEI. With 2 bases removed from V and 7 bases from J, the gap between germline ends came to 15 bases. This CDR3 reads CASSEPLILQEQYF. The CDR3 region has the DNA TGTGCCAGCAGTGAACCCCTAATATTACAAGAGCAGTACTTC.

The rearrangement links TRBV7-8 to TRBJ1-2, with a weak D call TRBD1 (6 bases). V was pared by 5 bases and J by 3 bases, with 16 bases between. Germline values: CDR1 SGHVS, CDR2 FQNEAQ. This CDR3 is built from 15 residues. CDR3 DNA: TGTGCCAGCAGCCCCTTGCGAGGGGGTGACTATGGCTACACCTTC. It is translated as CASSPLRGGDYGYTF.

The chain carries TRBV25-1 and TRBJ1-1; unclear D gene. V was cut by 1 base and J by 5 bases, with 11 bases left in between. CDR1 is MGHDK and CDR2 is SYGVNS in the germline V gene. The CDR3 runs 14 residues. DNA for the CDR3: TGTGCCAGCAGTGAATTCGTCCAGTCTACTGAAGCTTTCTTT. Translation gives CASSEFVQSTEAFF.

This clonotype was seen at least ten times. The V call is TRBV5-1, the J call TRBJ2-7, with 7 nucleotides matching TRBD1. Germline V gene lookup returns CDR1 SGHRS and CDR2 YFSETQ. The CDR3 consists of 13 residues. V dropped 5 bases and J dropped 2; count of bases not matched to a gene: 4. CDR3 nucleotide sequence: TGCGCCAGCAGTCGGACAGGTCCCTACGAGCAGTACTTC. It yields the protein CASSRTGPYEQYF. The full variable domain, its missing parts supplied by reference TRBV5-1 and TRBJ2-7, is KAGVTQTPRYLIKTRGQQVTLSCSPISGHRSVSWYQQTPGQGLQFLFEYFSETQRNKGNFPGRFSGRQFSNSRSEMNVSTLELGDSALYLCASSRTGPYEQYFGPGTRLTVT.